The entry below gives a single TCR beta chain sequence along with its context. Trimming removed 1 base from V and 7 bases from J; junction bases left unmatched: 3. Germline V lookup: CDR1 SEHNR, CDR2 FQNEAQ (reference sequence). This CDR3 contains 14 residues. The table came from immunoSEQ multiplex PCR; TCRdb's copy has only in-frame clones and leaves some out. In the table there are around 200,000 clones, approximately 82% of which are singletons. This sample was included in a study of blood T cell repertoires in COVID-19. Across the whole study: The United States, Italy and Spain were the sources of the acute and convalescent COVID-19 samples. In each case, the material was cDNA or gDNA derived from T cells, B-cell-depleted T cells, or PBMCs.

The gene calls are TRBV7-9 and TRBJ1-4, with TRBD1 matching 7 bases. The sequencing input was peripheral blood. This clonotype was sampled from a man between 35 and 55 years old with active or convalescent COVID-19. The CDR3 DNA reads as TGTGCCAGCAGCTTAGGACAGGGAGGTGAAAAACTGTTTTTT. Translated: CASSLGQGGEKLFF.